This TCR beta chain appears in the sequencing data of a study of T cells after yellow fever vaccination. Across the study: Preparation used SMART-Seq v4 Ultra Low Input for the low-cell-number fractions.

Note on this clonotype: Its antigen is not identified.

TCRdb analysed the 5' RACE reads with MiXCR anew, one entry per CDR3 protein. This table holds a few hundred thousand distinct CDR3 sequences, around 6.8% found once. Study-wide results and limits: Abundant contaminating clonotypes from the bulk population could appear in FACS-sorted repertoires.

Germline V gene data show CDR1 as DFQATT and CDR2 as SNEGSKA (reference sequence). The CDR3 contains 13 residues. V was pared by 6 bases and J by 5 bases, with 14 bases between. The clonotype originates from a young man who received the YFV17D yellow fever vaccine. The specimen was PBMCs, collected more than 35 days after the first yellow fever vaccination. The chain links TRBV20-1 to TRBJ1-5; D gene ambiguous. CDR3 in DNA: TGCAGTGCCAGCCGAGGATCGGATCAGCCCCAGCATTTT. Its protein product is CSASRGSDQPQHF.